Listed below are T cell receptor beta chains from one sample, sequenced in a study of blood T cell repertoires in COVID-19. Data came from immunoSEQ multiplex PCR; TCRdb stores just in-frame clones and leaves some out. The sample has tens of thousands of clones; approximately 91% are singletons. The sample taken for sequencing was peripheral blood. The receptors were gathered from a man aged 50 or older with active COVID-19. Each CDR3 is given with its conserved first and last residue. The D gene is left open where the match is weak. Not all rows give a size; the values are once, few, many and, for expanded clones, a class.

clone_size | j_call | v_call | d_call | cdr3_nt | cdr3_aa
- | TRBJ2-1 | TRBV18 | TRBD2 | TGTGCCAGCTCGACTAGCACGGGACCCGGTGAGCAGTTCTTC | CASSTSTGPGEQFF
- | TRBJ1-2 | TRBV9 | - | TGTGCCAGCAGCTATATGACAGCTAACTATGGCTACACCTTC | CASSYMTANYGYTF
- | TRBJ2-1 | TRBV10-1 | TRBD1 | TGCGCCAGCAGCCGGGACAGGGTTTCCAATGAGCAGTTCTTC | CASSRDRVSNEQFF
- | TRBJ1-3 | TRBV6-5 | - | TGTGCCAGCAGTCCCACAGGGTTCTCTGGAAACACCATATATTTT | CASSPTGFSGNTIYF
- | TRBJ1-2 | TRBV9 | - | TGTGCCAGCAGCCGACGGACAGAGAACTATGGCTACACCTTC | CASSRRTENYGYTF
- | TRBJ2-5 | TRBV6-2/TRBV6-3 | TRBD2 | TGTGCCAGCAGTTACTCTAGCGGGGTAAAGGGGACCCAGTACTTC | CASSYSSGVKGTQYF
- | TRBJ2-7 | TRBV11-3 | - | TGTGCCAGCAGCTCGAGGAGCTCCTACGAGCAGTACTTC | CASSSRSSYEQYF
- | TRBJ1-3 | TRBV11-2 | TRBD1 | TGTGCCAGCAGCCTCATCCGACAGGGGGGAGGAAACACCATATATTTT | CASSLIRQGGGNTIYF
medium-sized | TRBJ1-4 | TRBV6-6 | - | TGTGCCAGCAGTTCGGAGCATCTTAATGAAAAACTGTTTTTT | CASSSEHLNEKLFF
- | TRBJ1-1 | TRBV7-9 | - | TGTGCCGCCGGGGGGGATGGAAAGGGGATGAACACTGAAGCTTTCTTT | CAAGGDGKGMNTEAFF
- | TRBJ1-1 | TRBV6-5 | - | TGTGCCAGCAGTTTGGGAGGGGGGGTTAACACTGAAGCTTTCTTT | CASSLGGGVNTEAFF
- | TRBJ2-5 | TRBV18 | TRBD1 | TGTGCCAGCTCACCAGGGACAGTGGAGACCCAGTACTTC | CASSPGTVETQYF
- | TRBJ1-2 | TRBV28 | - | TGTGCCAGCGGGACAAACTATGGCTACACCTTC | CASGTNYGYTF
- | TRBJ2-2 | TRBV24-1 | - | TGTGCCACGAGGGAAGGAGTTACCGGGGAGCTGTTTTTT | CATREGVTGELFF
- | TRBJ2-3 | TRBV2 | TRBD1 | TGTGCCAGCAGACAGGGGGTTCTGTCAGATACGCAGTATTTT | CASRQGVLSDTQYF
- | TRBJ1-2 | TRBV12-3/TRBV12-4 | - | TGTGCCAGCAGTCAGTCAGGCGGCTACACCTTC | CASSQSGGYTF
- | TRBJ1-1 | TRBV29-1 | TRBD1 | TGCAGCGCCAAGACAGGGGGCTCGGACACTGAAGCTTTCTTT | CSAKTGGSDTEAFF
- | TRBJ2-5 | TRBV5-1 | - | TGCGCCAGCAGCTTGGAACTACCAACCCTCGGAAGCGAGACCCAGTACTTC | CASSLELPTLGSETQYF
- | TRBJ1-2 | TRBV6-6 | TRBD1 | TGTGCCATTGACCGACAGGGGCGGAACTATGGCTACACCTTC | CAIDRQGRNYGYTF
- | TRBJ1-1 | TRBV5-4 | TRBD1 | TGTGCCAGCAGCTCAGGGGGAACAACTGAAGCTTTCTTT | CASSSGGTTEAFF
- | TRBJ2-2 | TRBV19 | TRBD1 | TGTGCCAGTCTAGGGACAGGGTCAAACACCGGGGAGCTGTTTTTT | CASLGTGSNTGELFF
- | TRBJ2-2 | TRBV19 | TRBD2 | TGTGCCAGTAGTCTACTAGCGATCTACACCGGGGAGCTGTTTTTT | CASSLLAIYTGELFF
- | TRBJ1-2 | TRBV28 | - | TGTGCCAGCAGTTCACTGCCCGTTCTTAACTATGGCTACACCTTC | CASSSLPVLNYGYTF
- | TRBJ1-2 | TRBV29-1 | - | TGCAGCGTTCCGGGGATGGGAAACTATGGCTACACCTTC | CSVPGMGNYGYTF
- | TRBJ2-3 | TRBV4-1 | TRBD2 | TGCGCCAGCAGTTGGACTAGCGGGGGGCCAGATACGCAGTATTTT | CASSWTSGGPDTQYF
- | TRBJ2-1 | TRBV13 | - | TGTGCCAGCAGCTTAGGCCTGTTTCGGGATCCCTACAATGAGCAGTTCTTC | CASSLGLFRDPYNEQFF
- | TRBJ1-1 | TRBV6-1 | - | TGTGCCAGCAGGGAAGGGGGGGAAAGCACTGAAGCTTTCTTT | CASREGGESTEAFF
- | TRBJ1-2 | TRBV6-5 | - | TGTGCCAGCAGGGTGGGGGCCGGCTACACCTTC | CASRVGAGYTF